The T cell receptor (beta chain) described here comes from a study of T cell clusters in autoimmune cytopenias. Study results and caveats: Exclusive TRB clusters were 2.5 to 3.5-fold more numerous in healthy donors than in active autoimmune hepatitis. TRB repertoire shifts in secondary cytopenia and chronic lymphocytic leukemia mostly reflected lymphoma, not autoimmunity.

Some 39,000 genome equivalents of blood DNA were amplified for TRB. Worth noting for this clonotype: Its antigen is still unknown.

This CDR3 is 13 amino acids long. Germline V gene lookup returns CDR1 SGHVS and CDR2 FNYEAQ. One tube held mixed TRB-A and TRB-B primer pools for touch-down PCR. TCRdb reanalyzed the multiplex PCR reads, giving one entry per CDR3 protein sequence and no DNA. This sample's table reports some 12,000 distinct CDR3 sequences. J is TRBJ2-3 and V is TRBV7-6. The specimen was peripheral blood. This clonotype was sampled from a human donor with an autoimmune cytopenia or autoimmune hepatitis (not recorded which). CDR3 protein: CASSLTHTDTQYF.